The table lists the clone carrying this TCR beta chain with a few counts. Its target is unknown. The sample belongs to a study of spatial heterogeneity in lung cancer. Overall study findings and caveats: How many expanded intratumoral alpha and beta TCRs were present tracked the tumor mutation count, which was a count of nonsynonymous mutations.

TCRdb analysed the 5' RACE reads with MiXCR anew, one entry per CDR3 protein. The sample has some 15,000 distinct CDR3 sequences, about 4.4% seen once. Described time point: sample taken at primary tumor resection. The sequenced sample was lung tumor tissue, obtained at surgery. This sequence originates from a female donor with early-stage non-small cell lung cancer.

The CDR3 sequence: CSAATFREQTDQPQHF. Here the CDR3 DNA reads TGCAGTGCAGCGACCTTCCGGGAGCAAACAGACCAGCCCCAGCATTTT. The genes are TRBV20-1 and TRBJ1-5; no firm D call. CDR1 DFQATT and CDR2 SNEGSKA come from the germline V gene (reference sequence). Trimming removed 6 bases at V and 7 bases at J, with 25 bases between. CDR3 size: 16 residues.